The 10 T cell receptor beta chains in this list originate from one sample, sequenced in a study of cytomegalovirus exposure and HLA in healthy donors. Primers included in the PCR were 60 Vbeta and 13 Jbeta primers. Repertoires were generated with immunoSEQ multiplex PCR, while TCRdb's copy carries only in-frame clones and drops some. The repertoire holds about 55,000 clones, 77% seen once, with 2% to 3% in the top ten. The sequenced material came from PBMCs. These receptors were obtained from a female donor in good health and CMV-seronegative.

V is TRBV11-1 and J is TRBJ1-1; no definite D call. The CDR3 loop spans 13 amino acids. Trimming took 2 bases from V and 1 from J, leaving 5 bases between them. The germline gives CDR1 SGHAT, CDR2 FQDESV (reference sequence). CDR3 sequence: CASSLTTNTEAFF. For the CDR3, the DNA is TGTGCCAGCAGCTTAACTACGAACACTGAAGCTTTCTTT.

This chain joins TRBV4-2 and TRBJ2-1; TRBD2 matches at 8 bases. Germline CDR1 reads LGHNA; CDR2 reads YNFKEQ. This CDR3 spans 17 amino acids. The trim removed 0 bases at V and 2 bases at J, leaving 6 bases unmatched. CDR3: CASSQDRAGGPYNEQFF. The CDR3, as DNA: TGTGCCAGCAGCCAAGATAGGGCGGGAGGCCCCTACAATGAGCAGTTCTTC.

This chain connects TRBV30 to TRBJ2-2; TRBD2 matches at 10 bases. Germline CDR1 GTSNPN, CDR2 SVGIG (reference sequence). The CDR3 spans 16 residues. With 6 bases clipped from V and 8 bases from J, the junction kept 15 bases outside the gene matches. CDR3: CACVGRAGGRAGELFF. For the CDR3, the DNA is TGTGCCTGCGTGGGACGAGCGGGGGGGCGGGCTGGGGAGCTGTTTTTT.

V usage is TRBV30 and J usage is TRBJ2-3, with D possibly TRBD2 on 5 matching bases. In germline, CDR1 is GTSNPN, CDR2 SVGIG (reference sequence). This CDR3 region has 16 residues. Trimming removed 0 bases at V and 3 bases at J, with 16 bases between. CDR3 sequence reads: CAWSVKAARSTDTQYF. As DNA, the CDR3 is TGTGCCTGGAGTGTGAAAGCGGCCCGATCGACAGATACGCAGTATTTT.

The chain combines TRBV27 with TRBJ1-2, with unresolved D. Trimming took off 7 bases at V and 7 bases at J, with 25 bases between the two ends. The CDR3 contains 16 residues. Germline V gene sequence: CDR1 MNHEY, CDR2 SMNVEV (reference sequence). The chain's CDR3 is CASNARYGGPLSGYTF. CDR3 nucleotide sequence: TGTGCCAGCAACGCGCGATATGGCGGCCCTCTATCTGGCTACACCTTC.

This clone was seen a handful of times. The V and J genes are TRBV4-1 and TRBJ2-3, with D possibly matching TRBD2 (5 bases). V lost 4 bases and J lost 2, with 22 bases in between. CDR1 and CDR2 from the germline V gene are MGHRA and YSYEKL. This CDR3 is 18 amino acids long. For the CDR3, the DNA is TGCGCCAGCAGCCCAAGCGGTGGTTTAGGATCCTTCACAGATACGCAGTATTTT. Translating gives CASSPSGGLGSFTDTQYF.

In its sample, this clone was seen a few times. The V call is TRBV30, the J call TRBJ1-4; 7 positions agree with TRBD1. CDR3 length equals 15 residues. V shed 2 bases and J 8 bases; nucleotides not matched to a gene: 11. Germline CDR1 is GTSNPN and CDR2 is SVGIG (reference sequence). CDR3 in DNA: TGTGCCTGGAGTCCACTACAGGGGAGAGGGGAAAAACTGTTTTTT. It is translated as CAWSPLQGRGEKLFF.

CDR3 sequence (DNA): TGTGCCAGCAGCTTAGACCAGGGGGGAGGCTACACCTTC. It encodes CASSLDQGGGYTF. The chain uses TRBV11-2 and TRBJ1-2, with TRBD1 identical over 7 bases. The germline CDR1 and CDR2 sequences are SGHAT and FQNNGV. The V and J ends lost 0 bases and 8 bases, in that order; junction bases with no gene match: 3. The CDR3 is 13 amino acids.

The count of this clone is one. The V gene is TRBV7-2, the J gene TRBJ2-5; 11 bases are a match to TRBD2. Germline CDR1 reads SGHTA; CDR2 reads FQGNSA. After removal of 5 bases from V and 1 base from J, the junction contained 9 bases not matched to a gene. The CDR3 spans 17 residues. CDR3 region: CASSTLAGGRTQETQYF. CDR3 bases: TGTGCCAGCAGCACTTTAGCGGGGGGGCGGACCCAAGAGACCCAGTACTTC. The whole variable domain, filled in from reference TRBV7-2 and TRBJ2-5, reads GAGVSQSPSNKVTEKGKDVELRCDPISGHTALYWYRQSLGQGLEFLIYFQGNSAPDKSGLPSDRFSAERTGGSVSTLTIQRTQQEDSAVYLCASSTLAGGRTQETQYFGPGTRLLVL.

The rearrangement links TRBV6-6 to TRBJ2-4; 9 bases match TRBD2. The germline gives CDR1 MNHNY, CDR2 SVGAGI (reference sequence). After removal of 8 bases from V and 4 bases from J, the junction contained 9 bases not matched to a gene. This CDR3 has 15 residues. The CDR3 reads CASHFQTSGKNIQYF. The CDR3 bases are TGTGCCAGCCATTTCCAGACTAGCGGTAAAAACATTCAGTACTTC.